This T cell receptor (beta chain) is drawn from a study of T-cell reconstitution after alpha-beta-depleted transplantation in children. This CDR3 has 17 amino acids. Trimming left V 1 base short and J 3 bases short, with 17 bases between. Germline V gene lookup returns CDR1 SGHTA and CDR2 FQGNSA. Researchers prepared the TCRbeta library using unique molecular identifiers, the study reports. TCRdb reprocessed the PCR reads with MiXCR, giving one entry per CDR3 protein. The sample includes 490,000 or so distinct CDR3 sequences, around an eighth of them seen just once. This sample comprised PBMCs from the stem cell graft donor, obtained from the stem cell graft. This TCR was sampled from a human donor who donated a stem cell graft to a child with combined immunodeficiency. The chain uses TRBV7-2 and TRBJ2-3; possibly TRBD2 for D (6 bases). The CDR3, as DNA: TGTGCCAGCAGCTTAGGAATGGGTAGTGGGGGGACAGATACGCAGTATTTT. It encodes CASSLGMGSGGTDTQYF.